The 9 T cell receptor beta chains listed next were all sequenced from one sample in a study of early stage breast cancer tumors. The assay was immunoSEQ multiplex PCR, and TCRdb's table has in-frame clones only and misses some. The sample carries about 3,500 clones, roughly 67% recorded once. The sequenced material came from breast tumor tissue. These receptors all stem from a middle-aged person with breast cancer.

This clone has only one observation. The chain carries TRBV28 and TRBJ1-3; D not resolved. Between the trimmed V and J ends, which lost 0 bases and 4 bases, there was a span of 10 bases. Germline-derived CDR1 and CDR2 are MDHEN and SYDVKM. There are 15 residues in the CDR3. The CDR3 nucleotides read TGTGCCAGCAGTTTATGGGGGATTGAAGGAAACACCATATATTTT. As protein: CASSLWGIEGNTIYF.

This chain uses TRBV6-6 with TRBJ2-3, with 10 bases that match TRBD2. The CDR3 runs to 15 residues. J lost 2 bases, V lost 6 bases, and 5 bases had no gene match. From germline, CDR1 is MNHNY and CDR2 SVGAGI (reference sequence). This CDR3 reads CASSTTSGVTDTQYF. The CDR3 DNA is TGTGCCAGCAGCACTACTAGCGGGGTCACAGATACGCAGTATTTT.

The V call is TRBV29-1, the J call TRBJ2-7; 7 bases agree with TRBD1. The length of the CDR3 is 13 residues. V lost 3 bases and J lost 2; bases outside the gene matches: 4. Germline V lookup: CDR1 SQVTM, CDR2 ANQGSEA. The CDR3 coding sequence is TGCAGCGTTGATGCGACAGGGACCTACGAGCAGTACTTC. Translation gives CSVDATGTYEQYF.

This chain connects TRBV15 to TRBJ2-7; TRBD2 matches 7 bases. There are 14 residues in the CDR3. The V segment lost 1 base and the J segment 5 bases; nucleotides outside the gene matches: 5. Looked up from germline, CDR1 is LNHNV and CDR2 is YYDKDF (reference sequence). CDR3 nucleotide sequence: TGTGCCACCAGCAGAGGGACTAGAGTCGACGAGCAGTACTTC. Translation gives CATSRGTRVDEQYF.

The V gene is TRBV29-1, the J gene TRBJ1-1, with D possibly being TRBD1 (5 bases). The germline V gene encodes CDR1 SQVTM and CDR2 ANQGSEA. V was cut by 4 bases and J by 5 bases, with 17 bases left in between. The CDR3 is made up of 14 amino acids. CDR3 residues: CSVVDGGGTTEAFF. CDR3 in DNA: TGCAGCGTTGTCGATGGCGGCGGGACTACTGAAGCTTTCTTT.

This clone turned up a few times. This sequence joins TRBV2 and TRBJ2-7, with 8 bases identical to TRBD2. The germline CDR1 and CDR2 sequences are SNHLY and FYNNEI. CDR3 length: 14 residues. V trimming: 8 bases; J trimming: 5 bases; junction bases outside the gene matches: 11. DNA for the CDR3: TGTGCCAGCGGGACTTGGACTAGCACACACGAGCAGTACTTC. It is translated as CASGTWTSTHEQYF.

This chain connects TRBV7-3 to TRBJ2-1, with 11 nucleotides matching TRBD2. The germline gives CDR1 SGHTA, CDR2 FQGTGA. V shed 3 bases and J 6 bases; nucleotides not matched to a gene: 7. This CDR3 is built from 16 residues. The DNA of the CDR3 is TGTGCCAGCAGCTTGGGAGGTAGCGGGAGGGCCAATGAGCAGTTCTTC. This sequence encodes CASSLGGSGRANEQFF.

The genes are TRBV7-9 and TRBJ1-5, with unresolved D. Per the germline V gene, CDR1 is SEHNR and CDR2 is FQNEAQ (reference sequence). Trimming cost V 5 bases and J 2 bases, with 16 bases left between them. This CDR3 is 16 amino acids long. The CDR3 sequence: CASSAPGVGGNQPQHF. The CDR3 DNA is TGTGCCAGCAGCGCACCCGGGGTGGGAGGCAATCAGCCCCAGCATTTT.

This clone has just one count. This sequence joins TRBV30 and TRBJ2-7; unclear D gene. This CDR3 comprises 12 residues. V was pared by 0 bases and J by 9 bases, with 12 bases between. CDR1 and CDR2 (germline): GTSNPN, SVGIG (reference sequence). CDR3 nucleotide sequence: TGTGCCTGGAGTGTAAATCATAATGTGCAGTACTTC. Its translation is CAWSVNHNVQYF.